These 30 T cell receptor beta chains originate from one sample sequenced in a study of blood T cell repertoires in COVID-19. The data were produced by immunoSEQ multiplex PCR, yet TCRdb's version contains in-frame clones alone and is incomplete. The data show about 300,000 clones, over 85% seen once. Sequencing was performed on peripheral blood. The receptors were sampled from a woman in her 30s with COVID-19, enrolled during active disease.

V usage is TRBV6-5 and J usage is TRBJ1-6; D is unresolved. The ends were cut back, 0 bases at V and 8 bases at J, with 5 bases in the middle. The V gene's germline CDR1 is MNHEY and CDR2 SVGAGI. This CDR3 contains 13 residues. The CDR3 protein is CASSYSRDSPLHF. For the CDR3, the DNA is TGTGCCAGCAGTTACTCGCGGGATTCACCCCTCCACTTT.

The chain links TRBV6-5 to TRBJ1-5; 8 bases agree with TRBD1. The germline CDR1 and CDR2 sequences are MNHEY and SVGAGI. This CDR3 region has 14 residues. Trimming at V came to 2 bases and at J to 4 bases, leaving 1 base not matched to a gene. CDR3 in amino acids: CASSYGQGNQPQHF. CDR3 coding DNA: TGTGCCAGCAGTTACGGACAGGGTAATCAGCCCCAGCATTTT.

This clone came up a few times. The chain recombines TRBV7-2 with TRBJ2-2, with 8 positions matching TRBD1. Germline V gene sequence: CDR1 SGHTA, CDR2 FQGNSA. The CDR3 has 16 residues. Trimming removed 5 bases from V and 7 bases from J; junction bases left unmatched: 12. The CDR3 sequence: CASSTPQGARGGELFF. The CDR3, as DNA: TGTGCCAGCAGCACTCCCCAGGGGGCGCGGGGCGGGGAGCTGTTTTTT.

The V call is TRBV19, the J call TRBJ1-5, with D possibly TRBD1 on 6 matching bases. V was clipped by 5 bases and J by 2 bases, with 13 bases between them. The CDR3 has 15 amino acids. Germline V gene sequence: CDR1 LNHDA, CDR2 SQIVND (reference sequence). The CDR3 DNA is TGTGCCAGTAGTCCGACGACAGGTCGCAATCAGCCCCAGCATTTT. This gives the protein CASSPTTGRNQPQHF.

This clone was seen a handful of times. J is TRBJ2-2 and V is TRBV7-9, with a tentative D call TRBD1 (6 bases). V was clipped by 5 bases and J by 0 bases, with 16 bases between them. Germline loops: CDR1 SEHNR, CDR2 FQNEAQ (reference sequence). The CDR3 consists of 17 residues. CDR3 protein: CASSDQVNRANTGELFF. Here the CDR3 DNA reads TGTGCCAGCAGCGACCAGGTGAACAGGGCGAACACCGGGGAGCTGTTTTTT.

The V call is TRBV18, the J call TRBJ1-2; D is perhaps TRBD1 (6 bases). This CDR3 has 15 amino acids. The V end lost 6 bases, the J end lost 0 bases, and 14 bases lay between the germline ends. Germline-derived CDR1 and CDR2 are KGHSH and LQKENI. CDR3 residues: CASSEPGQTNYGYTF. CDR3 DNA: TGTGCCAGCTCTGAACCCGGACAGACTAACTATGGCTACACCTTC.

V gene TRBV3-1 (or the pseudogene TRBV3-2) combines with J gene TRBJ1-2, with a possible D match to TRBD1 (6 bases). The length of the CDR3 is 14 residues. CDR1 and CDR2 (germline): LGHDT, YNNKEL (reference sequence). Trimming pared 4 bases from V and 5 bases from J, leaving 14 bases between. CDR3 coding DNA: TGTGCCAGCAGCCGCACCGACAGGACGTATGGCTACACCTTC. It translates to CASSRTDRTYGYTF.

The V and J genes are TRBV10-3 and TRBJ1-1; tentatively, D is TRBD1 (6 bases). The germline V gene encodes CDR1 ENHRY and CDR2 SYGVKD. V was cut by 3 bases and J by 6 bases, with 14 bases left in between. The CDR3 covers 14 residues. This CDR3 is CAISDPVGAAEAFF. In nucleotides, the CDR3 is TGTGCCATCAGTGACCCTGTGGGGGCCGCTGAAGCTTTCTTT.

The chain is built from TRBV10-3 and TRBJ1-5; TRBD1 is a possible D gene (6 bases). The V gene's germline CDR1 is ENHRY and CDR2 SYGVKD. The CDR3 is 13 amino acids. V was pared by 6 bases and J by 6 bases, with 12 bases between. CDR3 sequence: CAIRDSLGQPQHF. The CDR3 coding sequence is TGTGCCATCAGGGACAGCCTAGGTCAGCCCCAGCATTTT.

The rearrangement joins TRBV2 to TRBJ1-1; D unclear. V shed 1 base and J shed 4 bases, with 7 bases lying between them. The germline V gene encodes CDR1 SNHLY and CDR2 FYNNEI. The CDR3 runs 13 residues. The CDR3, as DNA: TGTGCCAGCAGTGAAGACACGGGCACTGAAGCTTTCTTT. Protein sequence: CASSEDTGTEAFF. Filled out from reference TRBV2 and TRBJ1-1, the complete variable domain reads EPEVTQTPSHQVTQMGQEVILRCVPISNHLYFYWYRQILGQKVEFLVSFYNNEISEKSEIFDDQFSVERPDGSNFTLKIRSTKLEDSAMYFCASSEDTGTEAFFGQGTRLTVV.

The CDR3: CATSAGTSGANVLTF. The CDR3 DNA reads as TGTGCCACCAGTGCCGGGACATCAGGGGCCAACGTCCTGACTTTC. The genes are TRBV24-1 and TRBJ2-6, with D perhaps matching TRBD1 (6 bases). The CDR3 is 15 residues long. Germline CDR1 KGHDR, CDR2 SFDVKD. V lost 5 bases and J lost 4, with 11 bases in between.

This chain connects TRBV7-2 to TRBJ2-1, with TRBD2 as a possible D gene (6 bases). V was pared by 5 bases and J by 3 bases, with 17 bases between. In germline, CDR1 is SGHTA, CDR2 FQGNSA. The CDR3 length is 16 residues. CDR3 amino acids: CASSRSEGLLYNEQFF. The CDR3 DNA reads TGTGCCAGCAGCAGGTCCGAGGGACTCCTCTACAATGAGCAGTTCTTC.

The J gene is TRBJ2-7, the V gene TRBV3-1 (or the pseudogene TRBV3-2), with a possible D match to TRBD1 (5 bases). CDR3 length equals 13 residues. Germline loops: CDR1 LGHDT, CDR2 YNNKEL (reference sequence). Deletions cut 4 bases from V and 2 bases from J, with 9 bases between. DNA of the CDR3: TGTGCCAGCAGCCCCGACAGAACCTACGAGCAGTACTTC. It codes for CASSPDRTYEQYF.

The V gene is TRBV11-3, the J gene TRBJ1-2; TRBD1 might be the D (5 bases). The CDR3 has 13 amino acids. The germline V and J ends were trimmed by 0 bases and 5 bases, with 7 bases remaining between them. Germline CDR1 reads SGHNT; CDR2 reads YENEEA. As DNA, the CDR3 is TGTGCCAGCAGCTTAGAGGGGGGGTATGGCTACACCTTC. This encodes CASSLEGGYGYTF.

This clone was counted only a few times. J is TRBJ2-3 and V is TRBV5-5; D is perhaps TRBD1 (6 bases). CDR3 length equals 15 residues. The germline V gene encodes CDR1 SGHKS and CDR2 YYEKEE (reference sequence). V lost 1 base, J lost 2 bases, and 11 bases lay in between. CDR3 region: CASSLTGYYTDTQYF. The CDR3 DNA reads as TGTGCCAGCAGCTTGACAGGGTATTACACAGATACGCAGTATTTT.

This clone was counted a single time. The chain combines TRBV5-1 with TRBJ1-1; D might be TRBD1 (5 bases). V shed 3 bases and J shed 1 base, with 7 bases lying between them. The germline V gene has CDR1 SGHRS and CDR2 YFSETQ. The CDR3 sequence is 13 residues long. This chain's CDR3 is CASSSGQNTEAFF. The CDR3 DNA reads as TGCGCCAGCAGCTCCGGACAGAACACTGAAGCTTTCTTT.

V gene TRBV7-9 combines with J gene TRBJ2-7; D gene uncertain. The CDR3 loop spans 13 amino acids. Germline V gives CDR1 SEHNR, CDR2 FQNEAQ (reference sequence). V lost 6 bases and J lost 0, with 9 bases in between. The CDR3 nucleotides read TGTGCCAGCAGACCAAGGAGCTCCTACGAGCAGTACTTC. Translation gives CASRPRSSYEQYF.

V is TRBV28 and J is TRBJ2-5; D ambiguous. Trimming cost V 2 bases and J 3 bases, with 7 bases left between them. The CDR3 is made up of 13 amino acids. In germline, CDR1 is MDHEN, CDR2 SYDVKM. DNA of the CDR3: TGTGCCAGCAGTTTAGGCGGAAAAGAGACCCAGTACTTC. As protein: CASSLGGKETQYF.

The CDR3 sequence is CASSSRDRDRYPYEQYF. The CDR3 region has the DNA TGTGCCAGCAGTAGTCGGGACAGGGACCGATACCCCTACGAGCAGTACTTC. The gene calls are TRBV6-2 or TRBV6-3 and TRBJ2-7; TRBD1 matches at 9 bases. This CDR3 spans 17 amino acids. The V gene end was trimmed by 5 bases and the J gene end by 2 bases; junction bases not matched to a gene: 13. Germline CDR1 reads MNHEY; CDR2 reads SVGEGT.

This clone has just one count. The chain joins TRBV7-9 to TRBJ1-5, with unresolved D. Deletions cut 1 base from V and 5 bases from J, with 9 bases between. From germline, CDR1 is SEHNR and CDR2 FQNEAQ (reference sequence). The CDR3 has 14 residues. The CDR3 sequence: CASSLVGADQPQHF. The CDR3 nucleotides read TGTGCCAGCAGCTTAGTAGGAGCCGATCAGCCCCAGCATTTT.

The CDR3 DNA sequence: TGTGCCAGCAGCCAAGTTAGGGGGTCCAGAACAGATACGCAGTATTTT. As protein: CASSQVRGSRTDTQYF. The rearrangement joins TRBV3-1 (or the pseudogene TRBV3-2) to TRBJ2-3, with TRBD1 as a possible D gene (6 bases). The V end was cut by 1 base, the J end by 3 bases, with 14 bases between. This CDR3 has 16 amino acids. The germline V gene encodes CDR1 LGHDT and CDR2 YNNKEL (reference sequence).

The rearrangement links TRBV7-2 to TRBJ2-3; TRBD2 might be the D (5 bases). Germline CDR1 and CDR2: SGHTA and FQGNSA. V was clipped by 0 bases and J by 4 bases, with 8 bases between them. The CDR3 loop spans 14 amino acids. The CDR3 nucleotides are TGTGCCAGCAGCTTAGCCTGGGGAGCAGATACGCAGTATTTT. Translation: CASSLAWGADTQYF.

The V gene is TRBV4-1, the J gene TRBJ2-3; TRBD1 matches at 8 bases. The CDR3 has 16 residues. After removal of 4 bases from V and 2 bases from J, the junction contained 8 bases not matched to a gene. The germline V gene has CDR1 MGHRA and CDR2 YSYEKL. The CDR3 DNA sequence: TGCGCCAGCAGCCCCCACCAGGGGGCGCTCACAGATACGCAGTATTTT. It codes for CASSPHQGALTDTQYF.

As DNA, the CDR3 is TGTGCCAGCAGTGAAAAGAGGGGACATCTTAGTATTAATTCACCCCTCCACTTT. It codes for CASSEKRGHLSINSPLHF. The genes are TRBV6-1 and TRBJ1-6; D is perhaps TRBD1 (6 bases). Germline V lookup: CDR1 MNHNS, CDR2 SASEGT. This CDR3 comprises 18 residues. Trimming left V 2 bases short and J 6 bases short, with 20 bases between.

This chain connects TRBV5-4 to TRBJ1-1; D gene uncertain. The CDR3 covers 13 residues. V lost 1 base and J 3 bases, leaving 7 bases between the germline ends. Looked up from germline, CDR1 is SGHNT and CDR2 is YYREEE (reference sequence). CDR3: CASSLPPDTEAFF. The CDR3 DNA follows: TGTGCCAGCAGCTTGCCCCCTGACACTGAAGCTTTCTTT.

The chain links TRBV3-1 (or the pseudogene TRBV3-2) to TRBJ2-3; no reliable D call. This CDR3 is 13 amino acids long. V was cut by 4 bases and J by 1 base, with 6 bases left in between. CDR1 is LGHDT, CDR2 YNNKEL, per germline (reference sequence). This CDR3 is CASSRQGTDTQYF. CDR3 sequence (DNA): TGTGCCAGCAGCCGTCAGGGCACAGATACGCAGTATTTT.

The genes are TRBV7-2 and TRBJ2-1; 15 bases agree with TRBD2. Unmatched junction bases numbered 15, after V lost 2 bases and J lost 10 bases. The CDR3 runs to 19 residues. In germline, CDR1 is SGHTA, CDR2 FQGNSA. The CDR3 nucleotides are TGTGCCAGCAGCTTAATTGTAGGACTAGCGGGGGGGCTTCCCTCCGAGCAGTTCTTC. Protein sequence: CASSLIVGLAGGLPSEQFF.

This chain uses TRBV4-1 with TRBJ2-2; 7 bases are shared with TRBD1. CDR1 is MGHRA, CDR2 YSYEKL, per germline. The V segment lost 3 bases and the J segment 1 base; nucleotides outside the gene matches: 2. This CDR3 is 15 amino acids long. The CDR3 here is CASSQGQLNTGELFF. The DNA for the CDR3 is TGCGCCAGCAGCCAGGGACAGTTGAACACCGGGGAGCTGTTTTTT.

CDR3 sequence (DNA): TGTGCCAGCAGTTACTCCACCCAAGGAGGTGGAAACACCATATATTTT. This encodes CASSYSTQGGGNTIYF. V gene TRBV6-5 combines with J gene TRBJ1-3; D not resolved. The V and J ends lost 0 bases and 3 bases respectively, with 12 bases between them. CDR1 is MNHEY, CDR2 SVGAGI, per germline. This CDR3 contains 16 residues.

The chain carries TRBV24-1 and TRBJ1-1, with a tentative D call TRBD1 (6 bases). Trimming took off 7 bases at V and 5 bases at J, with 10 bases between the two ends. From germline, CDR1 is KGHDR and CDR2 SFDVKD. The CDR3 runs 12 residues. Here the CDR3 reads CATRGGGTEAFF. The CDR3 region has the DNA TGTGCCACCAGGGGAGGGGGGACTGAAGCTTTCTTT.